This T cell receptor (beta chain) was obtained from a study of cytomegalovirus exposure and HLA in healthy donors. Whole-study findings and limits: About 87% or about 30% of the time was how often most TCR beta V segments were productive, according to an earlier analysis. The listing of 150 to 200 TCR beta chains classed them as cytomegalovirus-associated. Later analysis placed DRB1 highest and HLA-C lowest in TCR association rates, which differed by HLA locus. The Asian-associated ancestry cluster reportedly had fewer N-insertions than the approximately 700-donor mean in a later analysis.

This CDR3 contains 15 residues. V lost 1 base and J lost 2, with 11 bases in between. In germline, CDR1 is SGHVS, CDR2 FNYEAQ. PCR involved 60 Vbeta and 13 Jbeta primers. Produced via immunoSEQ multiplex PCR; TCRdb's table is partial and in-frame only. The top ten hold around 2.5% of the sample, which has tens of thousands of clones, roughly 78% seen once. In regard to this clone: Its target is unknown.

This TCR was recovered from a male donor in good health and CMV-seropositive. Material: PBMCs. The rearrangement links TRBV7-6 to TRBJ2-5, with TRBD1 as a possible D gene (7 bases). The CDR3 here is CASSLGAGGQETQYF. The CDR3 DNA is TGTGCCAGCAGCTTAGGGGCAGGGGGGCAAGAGACCCAGTACTTC.